Reported below is one T cell receptor (beta chain). Original methodology: Estimation of nucleated cell counts relied on the amplification of reference gene primers. The method was immunoSEQ multiplex PCR; TCRdb's version includes in-frame clones alone and lacks a portion of them. The V and J calls and clone size come from that table; D and trimming were worked out from the DNA. The data contain around 150,000 clones, around 90% of them seen just once; the ten biggest clones take up around 3%. The entry originates in a study of blood T cell repertoires in COVID-19. Study in general: Donors in the United States, Italy and Spain gave samples during acute or convalescent COVID-19. PBMCs, B-cell-depleted T cells, or T cells were the source of the cDNA or gDNA that made up the material.

V was clipped by 1 base and J by 4 bases, with 17 bases between them. Germline V lookup: CDR1 MNHNS, CDR2 SASEGT. The CDR3 extends over 16 amino acids. The TCR comes from a man aged 55 to 70 with acute or convalescent COVID-19. J is TRBJ2-7 and V is TRBV6-1; D is possibly TRBD2 (5 bases). Sequenced material: peripheral blood. CDR3 region: CASSEERAGGGYEQYF. The CDR3 DNA is TGTGCCAGCAGTGAAGAGAGGGCGGGCGGAGGATACGAGCAGTACTTC.